The 8 T cell receptor beta chains in this list originate from one sample, sequenced in a study of blood T cell repertoires in COVID-19. Using immunoSEQ multiplex PCR, the repertoire was profiled, and TCRdb retains in-frame clones only, with some absent. In the table there are about 140,000 clones, approximately 86% of which are singletons. Material: peripheral blood. The receptors originated from a human donor in a cohort sampled during active COVID-19.

The rearrangement joins TRBV19 to TRBJ1-1; D is possibly TRBD1 (6 bases). This CDR3 has 14 residues. The germline V gene encodes CDR1 LNHDA and CDR2 SQIVND (reference sequence). The germline V and J ends were trimmed by 5 bases and 4 bases, with 14 bases remaining between them. In DNA, the CDR3 is TGTGCCAGTAGTGAACAGGGAGGGTTCACTGAAGCTTTCTTT. Encoded protein: CASSEQGGFTEAFF. Supplemented by reference TRBV19 and TRBJ1-1, the full variable domain reads DGGITQSPKYLFRKEGQNVTLSCEQNLNHDAMYWYRQDPGQGLRLIYYSQIVNDFQKGDIAEGYSVSREKKESFPLTVTSAQKNPTAFYLCASSEQGGFTEAFFGQGTRLTVV.

The J gene is TRBJ1-1, the V gene TRBV7-9, with TRBD1 matching over 7 bases. The CDR3 totals 14 residues. Trimming took 4 bases from V and 4 from J; bases not matched to a gene: 6. CDR1 is SEHNR and CDR2 is FQNEAQ in the germline V gene (reference sequence). CDR3: CASSSSTGFTEAFF. The CDR3, as DNA: TGTGCCAGCAGCTCTTCGACAGGGTTCACTGAAGCTTTCTTT. The full variable domain, completed using reference TRBV7-9 and TRBJ1-1, is DTGVSQNPRHKITKRGQNVTFRCDPISEHNRLYWYRQTLGQGPEFLTYFQNEAQLEKSRLLSDRFSAERPKGSFSTLEIQRTEQGDSAMYLCASSSSTGFTEAFFGQGTRLTVV.

The CDR3 sequence: CASSPIEGDYGYTF. The CDR3 nucleotides are TGTGCCAGCTCACCGATCGAGGGGGACTATGGCTACACCTTC. This chain joins TRBV18 and TRBJ1-2; maybe TRBD1 (6 bases). The CDR3 totals 14 residues. With 3 bases removed from V and 3 bases from J, the gap between germline ends came to 11 bases. Germline loops: CDR1 KGHSH, CDR2 LQKENI.

This clone was detected once. The chain has TRBV7-2 and TRBJ2-2, with 10 bases matching TRBD2. Germline CDR1 and CDR2: SGHTA and FQGNSA. V lost 6 bases and J lost 7; bases outside the gene matches: 8. This CDR3 comprises 15 residues. CDR3 coding DNA: TGTGCCAGCAGTCAAAGCGGGAGGGCCGGCGGGGAGCTGTTTTTT. Its protein is CASSQSGRAGGELFF. Looking up the rest from reference TRBV7-2 and TRBJ2-2 gives the full variable domain: GAGVSQSPSNKVTEKGKDVELRCDPISGHTALYWYRQSLGQGLEFLIYFQGNSAPDKSGLPSDRFSAERTGGSVSTLTIQRTQQEDSAVYLCASSQSGRAGGELFFGEGSRLTVL.

The chain employs TRBV9 and TRBJ2-7; 10 bases are shared with TRBD1. This CDR3 spans 15 amino acids. V shed 0 bases and J 4 bases; nucleotides not matched to a gene: 4. Per germline, CDR1 SGDLS and CDR2 YYNGEE. In nucleotides, the CDR3 is TGTGCCAGCAGCGTAGGACAGGGGGCAGGTTACGAGCAGTACTTC. Protein sequence: CASSVGQGAGYEQYF.

The V and J genes are TRBV5-1 and TRBJ2-1, with 7 positions matching TRBD2. V shed 2 bases, J shed 2 bases, and the junction held 4 bases outside the gene matches. CDR3 length equals 15 residues. Germline CDR1 is SGHRS and CDR2 is YFSETQ. The CDR3 reads CASSFREDTYNEQFF. CDR3 DNA: TGCGCCAGCAGCTTTCGGGAGGATACCTACAATGAGCAGTTCTTC.

The rearrangement uses TRBV5-5 and TRBJ2-3; D may be TRBD1 (6 bases). Germline loops: CDR1 SGHKS, CDR2 YYEKEE (reference sequence). V was pared by 0 bases and J by 1 base, with 9 bases between. This CDR3 contains 15 residues. Written as DNA, the CDR3 is TGTGCCAGCAGCTTGGCGGGACAAGGCACAGATACGCAGTATTTT. The encoded protein is CASSLAGQGTDTQYF. The whole variable domain, remainder taken from reference TRBV5-5 and TRBJ2-3, is DAGVTQSPTHLIKTRGQQVTLRCSPISGHKSVSWYQQVLGQGPQFIFQYYEKEERGRGNFPDRFSARQFPNYSSELNVNALLLGDSALYLCASSLAGQGTDTQYFGPGTRLTVL.

This clone was seen a few times. V gene TRBV5-1 combines with J gene TRBJ1-6; D is uncertain. Germline V gene lookup returns CDR1 SGHRS and CDR2 YFSETQ. The CDR3 has 14 residues. Trimming pared 0 bases from V and 7 bases from J, leaving 8 bases between. CDR3 coding DNA: TGCGCCAGCAGCTTGGGGCAGGCCAATTCACCCCTCCACTTT. Translation: CASSLGQANSPLHF.